This TCR beta chain was captured by sequencing in a study of blood T cell repertoires in COVID-19. Clones were sequenced by immunoSEQ multiplex PCR, and TCRdb holds only the in-frame ones, with some missing. The data hold 270,000 or so clones, with approximately 91% observed a single time. Germline CDR1 is KGHDR and CDR2 is SFDVKD. J lost 7 bases, V lost 5 bases, and 4 bases had no gene match. This CDR3 contains 15 residues. The gene calls are TRBV24-1 and TRBJ2-1, with 13 bases aligning to TRBD2. This clonotype was sampled from a woman between 35 and 50 years old with acute COVID-19. Specimen: PBMCs or T cells enriched from blood (not recorded which). CDR3 DNA sequence: TGTGCCACCAGTGCCTCGACTAGCGGGAGGAATGAGCAGTTCTTC. It encodes CATSASTSGRNEQFF.